This T cell receptor beta chain originates from a study of T cells in Graves' hyperthyroidism and ophthalmopathy. Findings of the study overall: The model anticipated ophthalmopathy a median about 7.1 months pre-onset.

The CDR3 runs 14 residues. V was cut by 5 bases and J by 4 bases, with 14 bases left in between. Amplified TCR beta CDR3 regions came from RNA transcripts. The HTBI primer set drove a first-round RT-PCR of the TCR CDR3. In TCRdb, the multiplex PCR reads were re-called with MiXCR into one record per CDR3 protein. Among approximately 510,000 distinct CDR3 sequences listed, under 25% were seen once. For this clonotype: Its specificity is unknown.

When ophthalmopathy did not progress within 18 months, Graves' hyperthyroidism was considered stable. The hyperthyroidism patients had all been newly diagnosed, and their disease duration was under 2 months. Their ages ranged from 18 to 65 years. Patients having uncontrolled infection, another autoimmune disease, pregnancy or lactation were not included. Sequencing input: blood. The chain combines TRBV12-3 or TRBV12-4 with TRBJ1-1; D remains unclear. This sequence was found in a man younger than 35 with Graves' hyperthyroidism. The CDR3 nucleotides are TGTGCCAGCAGTCCCGATCGGGCGGTCACTGAAGCTTTCTTT. This gives the protein CASSPDRAVTEAFF.